The source of this T cell receptor beta chain is a study of blood T cell repertoires in COVID-19. Across the whole study: The cDNA or gDNA used as material had been derived from T cells, B-cell-depleted T cells, or PBMCs.

In the study's own analysis: Researchers report that nucleated cell counts were estimated from reference gene primer amplification. Libraries were prepared by immunoSEQ multiplex PCR; TCRdb keeps only in-frame clonotypes and omits some of them. V and J calls and clone size come straight from that table; D and trimming were deduced from the DNA. The profile shows over 60,000 clones, approximately 92% of them singletons. The CDR3 is made up of 17 amino acids. The TCR comes from a human donor in a cohort sampled during active COVID-19. The sample taken for sequencing was peripheral blood. This chain uses TRBV21-1 with TRBJ2-3; TRBD1 is the table's D call and was not checked against the DNA. TRBV21-1 is a recognized pseudogene. As DNA, the CDR3 is TGTGCCAGCACCGCGAGTAGGGGAACCTCTAGCACAGATACGCAGTATTTT. The encoded protein is CASTASRGTSSTDTQYF.